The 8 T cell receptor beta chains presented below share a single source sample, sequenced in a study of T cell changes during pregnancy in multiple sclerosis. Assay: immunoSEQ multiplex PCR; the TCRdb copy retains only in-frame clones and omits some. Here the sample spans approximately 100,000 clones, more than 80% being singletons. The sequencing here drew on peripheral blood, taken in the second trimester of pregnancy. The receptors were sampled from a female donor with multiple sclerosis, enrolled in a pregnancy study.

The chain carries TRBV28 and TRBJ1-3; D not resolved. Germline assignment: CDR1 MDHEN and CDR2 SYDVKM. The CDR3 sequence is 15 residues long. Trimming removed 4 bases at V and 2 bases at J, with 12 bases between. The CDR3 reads CASSSHGGAGNTIYF. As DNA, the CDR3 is TGTGCCAGCAGTTCACACGGAGGAGCTGGAAACACCATATATTTT.

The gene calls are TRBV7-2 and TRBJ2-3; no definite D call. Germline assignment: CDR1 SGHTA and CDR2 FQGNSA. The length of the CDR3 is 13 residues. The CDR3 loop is CAASKPSTDTQYF. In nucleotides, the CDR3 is TGTGCAGCTTCGAAACCTTCCACAGATACGCAGTATTTT. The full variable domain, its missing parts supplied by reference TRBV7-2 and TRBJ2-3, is GAGVSQSPSNKVTEKGKDVELRCDPISGHTALYWYRQSLGQGLEFLIYFQGNSAPDKSGLPSDRFSAERTGGSVSTLTIQRTQQEDSAVYLCAASKPSTDTQYFGPGTRLTVL.

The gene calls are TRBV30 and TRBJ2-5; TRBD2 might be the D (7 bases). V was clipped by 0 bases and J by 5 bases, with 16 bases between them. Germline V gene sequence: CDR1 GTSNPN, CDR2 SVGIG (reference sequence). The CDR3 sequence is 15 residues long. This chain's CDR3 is CAWSVTQGGIETQYF. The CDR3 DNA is TGTGCCTGGAGTGTAACACAGGGAGGGATCGAGACCCAGTACTTC.

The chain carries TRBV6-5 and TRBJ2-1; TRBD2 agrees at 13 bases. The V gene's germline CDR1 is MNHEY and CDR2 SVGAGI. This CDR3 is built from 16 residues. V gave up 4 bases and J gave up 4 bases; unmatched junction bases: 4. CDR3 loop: CASSLTSGGSYNEQFF. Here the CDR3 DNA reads TGTGCCAGCAGTTTGACTAGCGGGGGGTCTTACAATGAGCAGTTCTTC.

The CDR3 DNA reads TGTGCCAGCAGCGTGACTAGTTCAGATACGCAGTATTTT. Amino acid sequence: CASSVTSSDTQYF. The chain is built from TRBV5-4 and TRBJ2-3, with D possibly matching TRBD2 (6 bases). Per germline, CDR1 SGHNT and CDR2 YYREEE (reference sequence). Trimming shortened V by 4 bases and J by 4 bases, and 10 bases separated the two germline ends. This CDR3 spans 13 amino acids.

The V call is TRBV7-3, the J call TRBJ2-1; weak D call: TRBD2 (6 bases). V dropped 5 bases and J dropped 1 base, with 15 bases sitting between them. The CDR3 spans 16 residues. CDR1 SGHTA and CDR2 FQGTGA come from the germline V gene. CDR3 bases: TGTGCCAGCAGCCTTGGTCTGGGGGGTTCCTACAATGAGCAGTTCTTC. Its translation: CASSLGLGGSYNEQFF.

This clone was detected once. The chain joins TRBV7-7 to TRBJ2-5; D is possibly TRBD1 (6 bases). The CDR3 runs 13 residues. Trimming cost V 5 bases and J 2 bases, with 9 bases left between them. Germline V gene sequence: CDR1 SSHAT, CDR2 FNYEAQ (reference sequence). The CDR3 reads CASSVDRQETQYF. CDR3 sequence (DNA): TGTGCCAGCAGCGTGGACAGACAAGAGACCCAGTACTTC.

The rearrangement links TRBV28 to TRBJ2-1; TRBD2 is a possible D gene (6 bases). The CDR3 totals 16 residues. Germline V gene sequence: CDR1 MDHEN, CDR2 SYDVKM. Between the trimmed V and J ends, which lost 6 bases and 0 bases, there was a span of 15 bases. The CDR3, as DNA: TGTGCCAGCAGGGTATTCGGGGGAAGCTCCTACAATGAGCAGTTCTTC. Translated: CASRVFGGSSYNEQFF.